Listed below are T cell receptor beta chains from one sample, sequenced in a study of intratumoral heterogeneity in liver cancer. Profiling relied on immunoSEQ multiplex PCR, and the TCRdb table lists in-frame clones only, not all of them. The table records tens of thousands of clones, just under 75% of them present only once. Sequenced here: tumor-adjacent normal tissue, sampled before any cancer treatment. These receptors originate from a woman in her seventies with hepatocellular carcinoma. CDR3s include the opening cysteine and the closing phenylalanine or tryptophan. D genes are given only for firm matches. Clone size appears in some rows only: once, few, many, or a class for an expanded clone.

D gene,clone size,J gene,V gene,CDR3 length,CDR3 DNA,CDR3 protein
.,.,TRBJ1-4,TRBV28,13,TGTGCCAGCCAAAGACGTGGCAGGGAAAAACTGTTTTTT,CASQRRGREKLFF
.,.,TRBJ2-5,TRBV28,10,TGTGCCAGCAGTGGAGAGACCCAGTACTTC,CASSGETQYF
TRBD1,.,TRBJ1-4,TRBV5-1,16,TGCGCCAGCAGCAGAGGACAGGGGGCCACTAATGAAAAACTGTTTTTT,CASSRGQGATNEKLFF
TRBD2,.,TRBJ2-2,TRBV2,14,TGTGCCAGCAGGGCCGGGACTAGCACCGGGGAGCTGTTTTTT,CASRAGTSTGELFF
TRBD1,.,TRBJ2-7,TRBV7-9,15,TGTGCCAGCAGCTTAGCGGGGACAGGGGACGGCGAGCAGTACTTC,CASSLAGTGDGEQYF
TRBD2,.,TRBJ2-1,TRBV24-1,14,TGTGCCACCAGTGGCGGGAGGCCCTACAATGAGCAGTTCTTC,CATSGGRPYNEQFF
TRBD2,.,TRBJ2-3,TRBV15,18,TGTGCCACCAGCAGAGATCGAAGACTAGCGGGAGGAGAGGATACGCAGTATTTT,CATSRDRRLAGGEDTQYF
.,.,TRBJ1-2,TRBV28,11,TGTGCCAGCAGAGGGACTCCCGGCTACACCTTC,CASRGTPGYTF
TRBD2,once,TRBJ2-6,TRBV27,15,TGTGCCAGCAGATTTACTAGCGCGGGGGCCAACGTCCTGACTTTC,CASRFTSAGANVLTF
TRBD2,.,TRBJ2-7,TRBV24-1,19,TGTGCCACCAGCACTGACCGGACGGGGACTAGCGGGATTACCTACGAGCAGTACTTC,CATSTDRTGTSGITYEQYF
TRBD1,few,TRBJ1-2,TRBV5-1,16,TGCGCCAGCAGCGACGAAGGACAGGGGGCGGGATATGGCTACACCTTC,CASSDEGQGAGYGYTF
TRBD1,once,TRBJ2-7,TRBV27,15,TGTGCCAGCAGTTCGGGACAGGGGCTACAGTACGAGCAGTACTTC,CASSSGQGLQYEQYF
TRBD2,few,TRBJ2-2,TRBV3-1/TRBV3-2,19,TGTGCCAGCAGCCAAGCACTGGGACTAGCGGGAGGACGGACCGGGGAGCTGTTTTTT,CASSQALGLAGGRTGELFF